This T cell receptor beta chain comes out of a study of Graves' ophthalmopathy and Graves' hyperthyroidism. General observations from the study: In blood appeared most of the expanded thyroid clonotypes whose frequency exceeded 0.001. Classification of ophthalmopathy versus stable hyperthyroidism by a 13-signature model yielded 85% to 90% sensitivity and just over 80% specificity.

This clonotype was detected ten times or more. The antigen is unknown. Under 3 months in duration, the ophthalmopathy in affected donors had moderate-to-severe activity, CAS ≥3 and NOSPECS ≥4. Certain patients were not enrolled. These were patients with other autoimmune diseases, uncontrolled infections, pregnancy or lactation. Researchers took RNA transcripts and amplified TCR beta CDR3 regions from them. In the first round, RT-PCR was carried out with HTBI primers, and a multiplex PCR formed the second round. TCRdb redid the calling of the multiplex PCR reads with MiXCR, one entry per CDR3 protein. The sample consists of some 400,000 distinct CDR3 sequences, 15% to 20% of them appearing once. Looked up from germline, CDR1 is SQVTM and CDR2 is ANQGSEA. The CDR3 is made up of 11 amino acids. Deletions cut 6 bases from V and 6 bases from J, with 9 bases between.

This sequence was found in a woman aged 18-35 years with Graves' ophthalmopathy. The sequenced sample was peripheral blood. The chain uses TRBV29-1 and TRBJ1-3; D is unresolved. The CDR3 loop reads CSVPIANTIYF. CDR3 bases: TGCAGCGTCCCAATAGCAAACACCATATATTTT.